Presented here are 21 T cell receptor beta chains from one specimen sequenced in a study of blood T cell repertoires in COVID-19. Profiled with immunoSEQ multiplex PCR; TCRdb holds only in-frame clones, not every one. Of just over 95,000 clones listed, about 86% are singletons. The sample taken for sequencing was peripheral blood. All receptors come from a man between 60 and 75 years old with acute or convalescent COVID-19.

The J gene is TRBJ2-3, the V gene TRBV29-1; the D gene is possibly TRBD1 (7 bases). V dropped 7 bases and J dropped 3 bases, with 17 bases sitting between them. The CDR3 sequence is 14 residues long. The germline V gene encodes CDR1 SQVTM and CDR2 ANQGSEA. The CDR3 sequence: CSAIDRAGTDTQYF. CDR3 bases: TGCAGCGCTATTGACAGGGCGGGGACAGATACGCAGTATTTT.

The chain joins TRBV11-2 to TRBJ2-1, with TRBD1 as a possible D gene (5 bases). CDR3 length: 14 residues. Germline CDR1 reads SGHAT; CDR2 reads FQNNGV. V shed 5 bases and J shed 9 bases, with 17 bases lying between them. The CDR3 here is CASSRTGWQGEQFF. CDR3 sequence (DNA): TGTGCCAGCAGCCGGACGGGCTGGCAGGGTGAGCAGTTCTTC.

This clone was seen a single time. The rearrangement joins TRBV2 to TRBJ1-2; 9 bases fit TRBD1. Germline V gene lookup returns CDR1 SNHLY and CDR2 FYNNEI. V shed 5 bases, J shed 4 bases, and the junction held 8 bases outside the gene matches. The CDR3 is made up of 15 amino acids. Here the CDR3 DNA reads TGTGCCAGCAGTCTTAGGACAGGGGCCTCCTATGGCTACACCTTC. Translation gives CASSLRTGASYGYTF.

The rearrangement joins TRBV20-1 to TRBJ1-2; a weak D match, TRBD1 (5 bases). Germline V gives CDR1 DFQATT, CDR2 SNEGSKA (reference sequence). This CDR3 spans 11 amino acids. Trimming removed 2 bases at V and 6 bases at J, with 7 bases between. CDR3 loop: CSARRQNGYTF. In DNA form, the CDR3 reads TGCAGTGCTAGAAGACAGAATGGCTACACCTTC.

Of note for this clone: The same CDR3 arises from other DNA sequences in this sample as well. V and J are TRBV18 and TRBJ2-3, with D tentatively TRBD1 (5 bases). Trimming removed 2 bases from V and 0 bases from J, with 6 bases in between. This CDR3 is built from 14 residues. Germline lookup yields CDR1 KGHSH and CDR2 LQKENI. For the CDR3, the DNA is TGTGCCAGCTCACCAGGGGCTAGCACAGATACGCAGTATTTT. Translated: CASSPGASTDTQYF.

The chain employs TRBV10-3 and TRBJ2-7; 8 bases align to TRBD1. Germline CDR1 ENHRY, CDR2 SYGVKD. Losses at the gene ends were 9 bases for V and 4 bases for J; bases not matched to a gene: 8. The CDR3 length is 13 residues. The CDR3 loop is CAIGTGSRYEQYF. DNA of the CDR3: TGTGCCATAGGGACAGGCAGTCGATACGAGCAGTACTTC.

The chain uses TRBV19 and TRBJ2-2; 9 bases map to TRBD2. Germline values: CDR1 LNHDA, CDR2 SQIVND (reference sequence). Trimming took 9 bases from V and 0 from J; bases not matched to a gene: 2. The CDR3 covers 14 residues. The CDR3 loop is CASRLAANTGELFF. In nucleotides, the CDR3 is TGTGCCAGCAGACTAGCGGCGAACACCGGGGAGCTGTTTTTT.

The chain employs TRBV6-5 and TRBJ2-3, with D possibly matching TRBD2 (6 bases). The ends were cut back, 0 bases at V and 3 bases at J, with 7 bases in the middle. This CDR3 region has 14 residues. CDR1 and CDR2 from the germline V gene are MNHEY and SVGAGI. The chain's CDR3 is CASSYSRGTDTQYF. The CDR3, as DNA: TGTGCCAGCAGTTACTCCCGGGGGACAGATACGCAGTATTTT.

The chain combines TRBV11-2 with TRBJ1-4; possible D gene TRBD1, 5 bases. Germline V gene sequence: CDR1 SGHAT, CDR2 FQNNGV. The length of the CDR3 is 12 residues. The ends were cut back, 5 bases at V and 8 bases at J, with 9 bases in the middle. The DNA for the CDR3 is TGTGCCAGCAGCCGGGAGGGGGAAAAACTGTTTTTT. It is translated as CASSREGEKLFF.

The gene calls are TRBV13 and TRBJ2-1, with 9 bases fitting TRBD1. Germline V gene lookup returns CDR1 PRHDT and CDR2 FYEKMQ (reference sequence). CDR3 length equals 15 residues. With V trimmed by 3 bases and J by 5 bases, 5 bases remained unmatched. As DNA, the CDR3 is TGTGCCAGCAGCTTCACCGGGACAGGGAACAATGAGCAGTTCTTC. It translates to CASSFTGTGNNEQFF. The variable domain in full, completed from reference TRBV13 and TRBJ2-1, reads AAGVIQSPRHLIKEKRETATLKCYPIPRHDTVYWYQQGPGQDPQFLISFYEKMQSDKGSIPDRFSAQQFSDYHSELNMSSLELGDSALYFCASSFTGTGNNEQFFGPGTRLTVL.

V and J are TRBV6-6 and TRBJ1-5, with a weak D call TRBD1 (5 bases). V lost 0 bases and J lost 7, with 10 bases in between. CDR1 is MNHNY and CDR2 is SVGAGI in the germline V gene (reference sequence). There are 14 residues in the CDR3. The CDR3 is CASSYSHGGQPQHF. The CDR3 DNA reads as TGTGCCAGCAGTTACTCGCATGGGGGGCAGCCCCAGCATTTT.

The chain couples TRBV5-1 to TRBJ2-1; 14 nucleotides line up with TRBD2. The V gene's germline CDR1 is SGHRS and CDR2 YFSETQ. The length of the CDR3 is 16 residues. Unmatched junction bases numbered 3, after V lost 0 bases and J lost 7 bases. In DNA, the CDR3 is TGCGCCAGCAGCTTGGGGGGGACTAGCGGGAGTAATGAGCAGTTCTTC. Translating it yields CASSLGGTSGSNEQFF.

This sequence joins TRBV15 and TRBJ2-7; D gene ambiguous. There are 15 residues in the CDR3. Germline V gene data show CDR1 as LNHNV and CDR2 as YYDKDF (reference sequence). The V end was cut by 0 bases, the J end by 6 bases, with 15 bases between. The chain's CDR3 is CATSRDAGSNAEQYV. CDR3 DNA sequence: TGTGCCACCAGCAGAGACGCCGGGTCCAACGCCGAGCAGTACGTC.

J is TRBJ2-3 and V is TRBV4-3, with D uncertain. The V gene lost 0 bases and the J gene lost 3 bases, with 7 bases spanning the gap. Germline loops: CDR1 LGHNA, CDR2 YSLEER. This CDR3 is 14 amino acids long. CDR3 protein: CASSQDLGTDTQYF. The DNA of the CDR3 is TGCGCCAGCAGCCAAGACCTAGGTACAGATACGCAGTATTTT.

This clone was counted between two and nine times. The V and J genes are TRBV27 and TRBJ1-6; maybe TRBD1 (6 bases). Germline values: CDR1 MNHEY, CDR2 SMNVEV (reference sequence). V lost 3 bases and J 7 bases, leaving 10 bases between the germline ends. The CDR3 sequence is 14 residues long. CDR3 bases: TGTGCCAGCAGTTTTCGGACAGAAAATTCACCCCTCCACTTT. Amino acids: CASSFRTENSPLHF.

Only a few counts were recorded for this clone. V usage is TRBV10-3 and J usage is TRBJ2-3; 10 bases line up with TRBD2. Germline-derived CDR1 and CDR2 are ENHRY and SYGVKD. This CDR3 spans 14 amino acids. With 10 bases clipped from V and 4 bases from J, the junction kept 8 bases outside the gene matches. Written as DNA, the CDR3 is TGTGCCAGCCAACTAGCGGGAATATCAGATACGCAGTATTTT. The encoded protein is CASQLAGISDTQYF.

CDR3 coding DNA: TGTGCCAGCAGTTCAACGTGGCGGGGGGGCAAGGCTTTCTTT. Translated, it gives CASSSTWRGGKAFF. The chain uses TRBV27 and TRBJ1-1, with D tentatively TRBD1 (6 bases). CDR1 is MNHEY, CDR2 SMNVEV, per germline (reference sequence). The ends were cut back, 4 bases at V and 11 bases at J, with 20 bases in the middle. The length of the CDR3 is 14 residues.

This chain connects TRBV28 to TRBJ2-5; 8 bases fit TRBD2. Germline loops: CDR1 MDHEN, CDR2 SYDVKM. The CDR3 sequence is 14 residues long. V trimming: 4 bases; J trimming: 9 bases; junction bases outside the gene matches: 10. DNA for the CDR3: TGTGCCAGCAGTTCGGGGACTAGGACCCAGGCCCAGTACTTC. It yields the protein CASSSGTRTQAQYF.

J is TRBJ2-5 and V is TRBV6-5, with TRBD1 matching over 8 bases. V gave up 11 bases and J gave up 7 bases; unmatched junction bases: 18. Germline-derived CDR1 and CDR2 are MNHEY and SVGAGI. The CDR3 runs 15 residues. CDR3 nucleotides: TGTGCCTGTTCCCCGGGACAGGTATCAAGAGGGACCCAGTACTTC. Translation: CACSPGQVSRGTQYF.

The chain carries TRBV7-9 and TRBJ2-3; 7 bases are shared with TRBD1. The germline CDR1 and CDR2 sequences are SEHNR and FQNEAQ (reference sequence). The CDR3 length is 15 residues. J lost 0 bases, V lost 5 bases, and 5 bases had no gene match. This CDR3 reads CASSNYRGSTDTQYF. The DNA for the CDR3 is TGTGCCAGCAGCAATTACAGGGGAAGCACAGATACGCAGTATTTT.

The chain is built from TRBV5-1 and TRBJ2-5, with 8 nucleotides matching TRBD1. The CDR3 consists of 15 residues. The germline gives CDR1 SGHRS, CDR2 YFSETQ. With 2 bases clipped from V and 5 bases from J, the junction kept 8 bases outside the gene matches. The CDR3: CASSFGQGAMETQYF. CDR3 DNA sequence: TGCGCCAGCAGCTTCGGACAGGGTGCCATGGAGACCCAGTACTTC.